The 21 T cell receptor beta chains given below trace back to one sample, sequenced in a study of high-grade serous ovarian cancer treatment subgroups. Tumor tissue was taken before any definitive surgery or chemotherapy was given. Clones were sequenced by immunoSEQ multiplex PCR, and TCRdb holds only the in-frame ones, with some missing. The sample comprises some 1,800 clones, around 76% of which are singletons, and roughly 4.6% rests with the top ten. The sample taken for sequencing was tumor tissue. These receptors were taken from a human donor with high-grade serous ovarian cancer.

This clone showed up just once. This chain uses TRBV5-4 with TRBJ2-1; 13 nucleotides match TRBD2. Trimming cost V 6 bases and J 2 bases; bases outside gene matches: 2. Germline lookup yields CDR1 SGHNT and CDR2 YYREEE (reference sequence). CDR3 size: 15 residues. CDR3 sequence: CASKGTSGTYNEQFF. The CDR3 DNA sequence: TGTGCCAGCAAGGGGACTAGCGGGACCTACAATGAGCAGTTCTTC.

The chain recombines TRBV4-1 with TRBJ2-5, with 12 bases fitting TRBD2. The CDR3 length is 14 residues. Germline V lookup: CDR1 MGHRA, CDR2 YSYEKL. V was clipped by 3 bases and J by 4 bases; unmatched bases: 0. CDR3 nucleotides: TGCGCCAGCAGCCAGGGACTAGCGGGAGAGACCCAGTACTTC. It translates to CASSQGLAGETQYF.

The chain joins TRBV7-6 to TRBJ2-3; TRBD2 aligns across 10 bases. Trimming removed 0 bases from V and 3 bases from J; junction bases left unmatched: 9. CDR3 length equals 18 residues. CDR1 and CDR2 (germline): SGHVS, FNYEAQ. The CDR3 is CASSLAASGSSRTDTQYF. DNA for the CDR3: TGTGCCAGCAGCTTAGCGGCTAGCGGGAGTAGCCGTACAGATACGCAGTATTTT.

V usage is TRBV7-9 and J usage is TRBJ2-1, with 7 bases lining up with TRBD2. J gave up 2 bases and V 1 base, and 5 bases lay outside the gene matches. Germline V gene data show CDR1 as SEHNR and CDR2 as FQNEAQ (reference sequence). There are 16 residues in the CDR3. CDR3 residues: CASSLGREPPYNEQFF. The CDR3 DNA reads TGTGCCAGCAGCTTAGGGCGGGAGCCCCCCTACAATGAGCAGTTCTTC.

The rearrangement links TRBV7-2 to TRBJ2-2, with a weak D call TRBD1 (6 bases). Germline loops: CDR1 SGHTA, CDR2 FQGNSA. The CDR3 has 15 amino acids. Trimming pared 6 bases from V and 5 bases from J, leaving 16 bases between. CDR3 in amino acids: CASRPPTTGTGELFF. Written as DNA, the CDR3 is TGTGCCAGCAGACCCCCTACTACAGGGACCGGGGAGCTGTTTTTT.

This chain connects TRBV9 to TRBJ1-2, with a weak D call TRBD1 (6 bases). V was shortened by 4 bases and J by 4 bases, with 11 bases between the two germline ends. Germline loops: CDR1 SGDLS, CDR2 YYNGEE. The CDR3 has 13 residues. The CDR3: CASSSGEGYGYTF. CDR3 DNA sequence: TGTGCCAGCAGCTCAGGGGAAGGCTATGGCTACACCTTC.

J is TRBJ2-1 and V is TRBV4-2, with 7 bases lining up with TRBD2. Germline loops: CDR1 LGHNA, CDR2 YNFKEQ. Trimming cost V 1 base and J 3 bases; bases outside gene matches: 3. This CDR3 spans 15 amino acids. The DNA for the CDR3 is TGTGCCAGCAGCCAAGGGCTAGCGGACTACAATGAGCAGTTCTTC. Residues: CASSQGLADYNEQFF.

The DNA for the CDR3 is TGTGCCAGCAGCCACAGGAGCACACATGAAGCTTTCTTT. Its translation is CASSHRSTHEAFF. The chain has TRBV25-1 and TRBJ1-1, with D perhaps matching TRBD1 (5 bases). Germline V gene sequence: CDR1 MGHDK, CDR2 SYGVNS. The length of the CDR3 is 13 residues. V lost 6 bases and J 7 bases, leaving 15 bases between the germline ends.

The chain uses TRBV5-1 and TRBJ2-6; the D is unclear. The germline CDR1 and CDR2 sequences are SGHRS and YFSETQ. V lost 1 base and J 0 bases, leaving 5 bases between the germline ends. This CDR3 contains 15 residues. CDR3: CASSLRPSGANVLTF. As DNA, the CDR3 is TGCGCCAGCAGCTTGAGGCCCTCTGGGGCCAACGTCCTGACTTTC. Full variable domain (rest looked up from reference TRBV5-1 and TRBJ2-6): KAGVTQTPRYLIKTRGQQVTLSCSPISGHRSVSWYQQTPGQGLQFLFEYFSETQRNKGNFPGRFSGRQFSNSRSEMNVSTLELGDSALYLCASSLRPSGANVLTFGAGSRLTVL.

V and J are TRBV7-3 and TRBJ2-7; D unresolved. Germline V gene lookup returns CDR1 SGHTA and CDR2 FQGTGA. This CDR3 comprises 15 residues. Trimming shortened V by 1 base and J by 6 bases, and 16 bases separated the two germline ends. DNA for the CDR3: TGTGCCAGCAGCTTAAACCCAAGTAGAAGGAGCGAGCAGTACTTC. It codes for CASSLNPSRRSEQYF. Combining the CDR3 with reference TRBV7-3 and TRBJ2-7 gives the whole variable domain GAGVSQTPSNKVTEKGKYVELRCDPISGHTALYWYRQSLGQGPEFLIYFQGTGAADDSGLPNDRFFAVRPEGSVSTLKIQRTERGDSAVYLCASSLNPSRRSEQYFGPGTRLTVT.

In this sample, this clone turned up a few times. For the CDR3, the DNA is TGTGCCTGGAAACCCTCTACGGGAGGAAACACCATATATTTT. It codes for CAWKPSTGGNTIYF. The chain carries TRBV30 and TRBJ1-3; D is uncertain. Trimming shortened V by 4 bases and J by 4 bases, and 14 bases separated the two germline ends. This CDR3 spans 14 amino acids. From germline, CDR1 is GTSNPN and CDR2 SVGIG (reference sequence).

This chain joins TRBV7-9 and TRBJ1-2, with D perhaps matching TRBD1 (5 bases). Germline assignment: CDR1 SEHNR and CDR2 FQNEAQ (reference sequence). V lost 1 base to trimming and J lost 4 bases, with 13 bases between them. The CDR3 is 15 residues long. CDR3 DNA: TGTGCCAGCAGCTTAGTGGAGGGGACGAGCTATGGCTACACCTTC. It is translated as CASSLVEGTSYGYTF.

This chain uses TRBV20-1 with TRBJ1-2; D remains ambiguous. The CDR3 covers 9 residues. In germline, CDR1 is DFQATT, CDR2 SNEGSKA (reference sequence). The CDR3, as DNA: TGCAGCCCTACTGGGGGCTACACCTTC. Its protein product is CSPTGGYTF.

J is TRBJ2-1 and V is TRBV5-4, with 15 bases lining up with TRBD2. V trimming: 5 bases; J trimming: 7 bases; junction bases outside the gene matches: 4. CDR3 size: 15 residues. CDR1 and CDR2 (germline): SGHNT, YYREEE (reference sequence). The CDR3 nucleotides are TGTGCCAGCAGGGAGGGGACTAGCGGGAGGAATGAGCAGTTCTTC. This translates into CASREGTSGRNEQFF.

This clone was counted a single time. The V call is TRBV13, the J call TRBJ2-1; no definite D call. The germline CDR1 and CDR2 sequences are PRHDT and FYEKMQ (reference sequence). CDR3 length equals 15 residues. Deletions cut 5 bases from V and 8 bases from J, with 19 bases between. The CDR3 coding sequence is TGTGCCAGCAGCCCCCAAGGCATATCGAGAGATGAGCAGTTCTTC. Protein sequence: CASSPQGISRDEQFF.

The chain combines TRBV9 with TRBJ1-2, with D tentatively TRBD1 (5 bases). CDR3 length: 12 residues. Trimming took 5 bases from V and 8 from J, leaving 13 bases between them. CDR1 and CDR2 (germline): SGDLS, YYNGEE. This CDR3 reads CASSRRDGGYTF. The CDR3 DNA reads TGTGCCAGCAGTCGCCGGGACGGAGGCTACACCTTC.

The chain recombines TRBV9 with TRBJ2-3; D possibly corresponds to TRBD1 (5 bases). Germline-derived CDR1 and CDR2 are SGDLS and YYNGEE. Trimming cost V 3 bases and J 8 bases, with 13 bases left between them. This CDR3 has 13 residues. CDR3 protein: CASSGGSPGTQYF. In nucleotides, the CDR3 is TGTGCCAGCAGCGGGGGCAGCCCGGGTACGCAGTATTTT.

This chain connects TRBV27 to TRBJ2-7; 7 positions match TRBD2. Germline V lookup: CDR1 MNHEY, CDR2 SMNVEV (reference sequence). This CDR3 is 15 amino acids long. V lost 6 bases, J lost 1 base, and 9 bases stayed unmatched. The CDR3 reads CASSRLGGSSYEQYF. The DNA of the CDR3 is TGTGCCAGCAGCCGGCTAGGCGGGAGTTCCTACGAGCAGTACTTC.

The genes are TRBV4-3 and TRBJ1-2, with D unresolved. The V gene lost 0 bases and the J gene lost 7 bases, with 9 bases spanning the gap. The length of the CDR3 is 13 residues. Germline values: CDR1 LGHNA, CDR2 YSLEER. The CDR3 reads CASSQDRGGGYTF. CDR3 DNA: TGCGCCAGCAGCCAAGATCGAGGCGGTGGCTACACCTTC.

The J gene is TRBJ2-3, the V gene TRBV4-1, with a tentative D call TRBD2 (6 bases). V gave up 4 bases and J gave up 6 bases, with 17 bases separating them. The CDR3 is 15 amino acids. Germline V CDR1 and CDR2: MGHRA, YSYEKL. This chain's CDR3 is CASSPKPGEGDTQYF. CDR3 coding DNA: TGCGCCAGCAGCCCCAAGCCGGGAGAGGGGGATACGCAGTATTTT.

This sequence joins TRBV6-5 and TRBJ1-4; 7 nucleotides align to TRBD1. This CDR3 spans 15 amino acids. The germline gives CDR1 MNHEY, CDR2 SVGAGI. V trimming: 5 bases; J trimming: 1 base; junction bases outside the gene matches: 4. The CDR3 reads CASSQQGLTNEKLFF. In nucleotides, the CDR3 is TGTGCCAGCAGTCAACAGGGGCTAACTAATGAAAAACTGTTTTTT.